This paragraph reports one T cell receptor beta chain. The data are from a study of T-cell memory formation after mild COVID-19. TCRdb processed the 5' RACE reads anew with MiXCR; each CDR3 protein has one entry. The sample carries fewer than 650,000 distinct CDR3 sequences, around a sixth recorded once. The CDR3 has 15 amino acids. Germline values: CDR1 KGHDR, CDR2 SFDVKD. Trimming took off 4 bases at V and 2 bases at J, with 10 bases between the two ends. The clonotype originates from an adult woman who had mild COVID-19 (a few samples of this study predate the infection). Cell type and time point are not known. Material for sequencing was PBMCs or a T cell subset sorted from them (not recorded which). The chain has TRBV24-1 and TRBJ2-2; tentatively, D is TRBD1 (5 bases). CDR3 in DNA: TGTGCCACCAGTGACTGGACACTAAACACCGGGGAGCTGTTTTTT. It is translated as CATSDWTLNTGELFF.